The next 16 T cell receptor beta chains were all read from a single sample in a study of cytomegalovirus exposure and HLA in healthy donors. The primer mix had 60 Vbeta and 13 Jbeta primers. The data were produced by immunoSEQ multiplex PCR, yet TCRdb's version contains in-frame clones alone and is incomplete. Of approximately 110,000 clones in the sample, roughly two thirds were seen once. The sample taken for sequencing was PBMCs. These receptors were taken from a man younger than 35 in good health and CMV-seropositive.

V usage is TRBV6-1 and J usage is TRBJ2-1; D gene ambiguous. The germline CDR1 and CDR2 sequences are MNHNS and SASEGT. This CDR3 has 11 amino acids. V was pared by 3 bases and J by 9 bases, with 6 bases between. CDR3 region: CASSELSEQFF. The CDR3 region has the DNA TGTGCCAGCAGTGAGCTTAGTGAGCAGTTCTTC.

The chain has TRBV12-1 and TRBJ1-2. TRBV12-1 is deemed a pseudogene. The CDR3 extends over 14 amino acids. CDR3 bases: TGTGCCAGCAGCACCGACGGCGGGCCCTATGGCTACACCTTC. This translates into CASSTDGGPYGYTF.

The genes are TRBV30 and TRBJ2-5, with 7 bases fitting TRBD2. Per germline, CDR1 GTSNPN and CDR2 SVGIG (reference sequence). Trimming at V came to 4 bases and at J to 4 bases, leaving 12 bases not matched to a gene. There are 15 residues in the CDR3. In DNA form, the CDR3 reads TGTGCCTGGACCCTAGGTGCCGGCGGGGGAGAGACCCAGTACTTC. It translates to CAWTLGAGGGETQYF.

CDR3 amino acids: CASSFDGNQPQHF. For the CDR3, the DNA is TGTGCCAGCAGTTTTGACGGGAATCAGCCCCAGCATTTT. The chain uses TRBV28 and TRBJ1-5; D gene ambiguous. The CDR3 is 13 residues long. V gave up 3 bases and J gave up 4 bases, with 7 bases separating them. The germline gives CDR1 MDHEN, CDR2 SYDVKM.

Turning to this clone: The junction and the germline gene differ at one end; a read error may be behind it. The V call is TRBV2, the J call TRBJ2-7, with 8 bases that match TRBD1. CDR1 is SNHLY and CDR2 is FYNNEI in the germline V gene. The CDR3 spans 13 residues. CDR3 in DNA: TGTGCCAGCAGCGAAGACAGGGGCTGGGGGCAGTACTTC. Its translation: CASSEDRGWGQYF.

The CDR3 DNA reads TGTGCCAGCAGTGTTCTTCGGGAATCGCCCCTCCACTTT. This gives the protein CASSVLRESPLHF. The chain employs TRBV6-5 and TRBJ1-6; unclear D gene. The germline V and J ends were trimmed by 5 bases and 13 bases, with 15 bases remaining between them. Germline V lookup: CDR1 MNHEY, CDR2 SVGAGI. The CDR3 length is 13 residues.

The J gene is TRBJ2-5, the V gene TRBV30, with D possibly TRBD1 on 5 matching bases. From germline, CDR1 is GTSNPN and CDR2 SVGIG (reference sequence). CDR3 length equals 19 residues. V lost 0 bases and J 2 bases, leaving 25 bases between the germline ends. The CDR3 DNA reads TGTGCCTGGAGTGTACTTGCCAGGGCACAGAAGCGCATACAAGAGACCCAGTACTTC. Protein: CAWSVLARAQKRIQETQYF.

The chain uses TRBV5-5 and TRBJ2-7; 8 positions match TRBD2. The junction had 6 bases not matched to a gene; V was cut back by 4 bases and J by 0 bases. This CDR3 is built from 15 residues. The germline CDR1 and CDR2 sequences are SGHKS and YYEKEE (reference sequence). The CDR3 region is CASSPSGGNSYEQYF. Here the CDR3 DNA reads TGTGCCAGCAGCCCCAGCGGGGGAAACTCCTACGAGCAGTACTTC.

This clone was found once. The CDR3 DNA is TGTGCCAGTACCCTTGGACAGGGCCTTAGCAATCAGCCCCAGCATTTT. Translating it yields CASTLGQGLSNQPQHF. J is TRBJ1-5 and V is TRBV19; 8 nucleotides align to TRBD1. CDR1 LNHDA and CDR2 SQIVND come from the germline V gene (reference sequence). V trimming: 7 bases; J trimming: 0 bases; junction bases outside the gene matches: 8. The CDR3 is 16 amino acids.

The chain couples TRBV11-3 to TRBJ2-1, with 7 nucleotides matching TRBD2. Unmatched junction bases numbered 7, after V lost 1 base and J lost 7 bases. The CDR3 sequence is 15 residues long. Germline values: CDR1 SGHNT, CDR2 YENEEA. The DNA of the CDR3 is TGTGCCAGCAGCTTAGGGGGGACTACCTGGAATGAGCAGTTCTTC. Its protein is CASSLGGTTWNEQFF. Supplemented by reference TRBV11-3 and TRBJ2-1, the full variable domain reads EAGVVQSPRYKIIEKKQPVAFWCNPISGHNTLYWYLQNLGQGPELLIRYENEEAVDDSQLPKDRFSAERLKGVDSTLKIQPAELGDSAVYLCASSLGGTTWNEQFFGPGTRLTVL.

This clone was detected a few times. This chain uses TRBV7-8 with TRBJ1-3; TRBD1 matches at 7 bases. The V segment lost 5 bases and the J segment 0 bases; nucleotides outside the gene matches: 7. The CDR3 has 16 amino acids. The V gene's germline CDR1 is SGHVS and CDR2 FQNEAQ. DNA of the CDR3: TGTGCCAGCAGCCCACGACAGGGATTCTCTGGAAACACCATATATTTT. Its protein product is CASSPRQGFSGNTIYF.

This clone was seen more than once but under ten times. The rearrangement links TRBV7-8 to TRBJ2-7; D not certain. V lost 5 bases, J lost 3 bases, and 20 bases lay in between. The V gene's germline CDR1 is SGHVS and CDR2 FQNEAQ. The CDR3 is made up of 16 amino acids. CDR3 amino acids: CASSRSAASARYEQYV. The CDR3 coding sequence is TGTGCCAGCAGCCGAAGCGCGGCCAGCGCCCGCTACGAGCAGTACGTC.

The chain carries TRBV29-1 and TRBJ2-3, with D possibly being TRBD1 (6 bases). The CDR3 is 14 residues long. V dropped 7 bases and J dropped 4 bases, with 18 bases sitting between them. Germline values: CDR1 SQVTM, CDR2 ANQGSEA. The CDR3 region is CSGGHRDGADTQYF. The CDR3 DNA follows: TGCAGCGGAGGGCACAGGGACGGGGCAGATACGCAGTATTTT.

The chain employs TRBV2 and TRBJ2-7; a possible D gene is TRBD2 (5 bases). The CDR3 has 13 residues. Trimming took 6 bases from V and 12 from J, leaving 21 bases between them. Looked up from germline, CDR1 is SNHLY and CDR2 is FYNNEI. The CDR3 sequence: CASRTQRVLGWYF. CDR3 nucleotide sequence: TGTGCCAGCAGAACCCAGAGGGTGCTCGGTTGGTACTTC.

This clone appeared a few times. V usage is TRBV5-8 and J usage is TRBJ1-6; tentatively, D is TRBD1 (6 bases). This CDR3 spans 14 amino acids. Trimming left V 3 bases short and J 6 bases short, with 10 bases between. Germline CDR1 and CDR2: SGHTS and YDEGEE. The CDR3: CASSSGQFNSPLHF. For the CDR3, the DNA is TGTGCCAGCAGCTCGGGACAATTTAATTCACCCCTCCACTTT.

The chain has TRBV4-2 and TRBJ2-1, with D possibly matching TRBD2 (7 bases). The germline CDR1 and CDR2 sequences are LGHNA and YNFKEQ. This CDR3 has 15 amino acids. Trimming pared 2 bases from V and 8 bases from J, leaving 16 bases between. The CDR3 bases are TGTGCCAGCAGCCAATACGAGGGGGGGCTGTATGAGCAGTTCTTC. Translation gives CASSQYEGGLYEQFF.